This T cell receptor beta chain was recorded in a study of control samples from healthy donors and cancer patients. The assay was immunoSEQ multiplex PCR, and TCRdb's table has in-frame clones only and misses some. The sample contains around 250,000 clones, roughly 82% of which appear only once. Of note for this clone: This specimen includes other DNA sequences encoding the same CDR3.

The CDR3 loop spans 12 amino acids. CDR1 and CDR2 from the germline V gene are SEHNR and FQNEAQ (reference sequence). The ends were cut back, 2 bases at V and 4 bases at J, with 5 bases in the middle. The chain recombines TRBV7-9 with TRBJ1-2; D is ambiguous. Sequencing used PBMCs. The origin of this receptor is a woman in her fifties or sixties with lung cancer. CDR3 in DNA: TGTGCCAGCAGCTTACAGACCTATGGCTACACCTTC. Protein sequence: CASSLQTYGYTF. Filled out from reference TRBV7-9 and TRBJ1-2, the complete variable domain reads DTGVSQNPRHKITKRGQNVTFRCDPISEHNRLYWYRQTLGQGPEFLTYFQNEAQLEKSRLLSDRFSAERPKGSFSTLEIQRTEQGDSAMYLCASSLQTYGYTFGSGTRLTVV.